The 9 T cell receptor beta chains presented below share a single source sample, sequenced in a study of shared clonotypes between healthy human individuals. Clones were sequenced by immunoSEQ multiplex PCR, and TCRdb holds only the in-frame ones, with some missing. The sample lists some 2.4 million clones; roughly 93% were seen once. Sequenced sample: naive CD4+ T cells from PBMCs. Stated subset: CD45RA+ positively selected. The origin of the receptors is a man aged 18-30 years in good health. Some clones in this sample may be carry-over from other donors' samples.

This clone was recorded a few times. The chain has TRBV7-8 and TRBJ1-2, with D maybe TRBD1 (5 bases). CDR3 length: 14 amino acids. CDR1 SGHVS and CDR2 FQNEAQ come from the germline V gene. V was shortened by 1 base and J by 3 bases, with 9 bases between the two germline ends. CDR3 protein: CASSLGGKYYGYTF. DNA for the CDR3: TGTGCCAGCAGCTTAGGGGGCAAGTACTATGGCTACACCTTC.

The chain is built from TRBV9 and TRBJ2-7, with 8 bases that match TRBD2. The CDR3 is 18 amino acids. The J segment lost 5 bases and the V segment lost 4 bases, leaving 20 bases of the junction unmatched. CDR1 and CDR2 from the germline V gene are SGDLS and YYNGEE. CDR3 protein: CASSPRGGSGGPFNEQYF. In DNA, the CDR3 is TGTGCCAGCAGCCCCCGAGGGGGGTCGGGAGGGCCTTTCAACGAGCAGTACTTC.

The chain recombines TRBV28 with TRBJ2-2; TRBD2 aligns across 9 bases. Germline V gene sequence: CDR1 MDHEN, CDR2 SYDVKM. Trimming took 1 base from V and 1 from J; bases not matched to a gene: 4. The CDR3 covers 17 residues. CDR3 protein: CASSLFGGRGNTGELFF. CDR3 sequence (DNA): TGTGCCAGCAGTTTATTCGGCGGGAGGGGGAACACCGGGGAGCTGTTTTTT.

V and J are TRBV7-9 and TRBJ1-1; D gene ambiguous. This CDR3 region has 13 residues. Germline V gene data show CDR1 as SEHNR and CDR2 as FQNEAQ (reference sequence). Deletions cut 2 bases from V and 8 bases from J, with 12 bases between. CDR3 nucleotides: TGTGCCAGCAGCTTAACCAGGCCTGGCGAAGCTTTCTTT. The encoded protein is CASSLTRPGEAFF.

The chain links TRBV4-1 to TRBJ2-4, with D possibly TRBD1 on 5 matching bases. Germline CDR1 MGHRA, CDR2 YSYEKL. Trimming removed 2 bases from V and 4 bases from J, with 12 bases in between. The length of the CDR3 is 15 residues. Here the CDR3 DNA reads TGCGCCAGCAGCCAAACTCTGGGGCCTAAAAACATTCAGTACTTC. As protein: CASSQTLGPKNIQYF.

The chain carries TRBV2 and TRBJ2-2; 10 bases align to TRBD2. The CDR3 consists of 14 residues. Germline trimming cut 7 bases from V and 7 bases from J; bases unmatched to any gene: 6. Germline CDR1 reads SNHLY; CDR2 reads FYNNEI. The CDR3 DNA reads TGTGCCAGCACTCAGACTAGCGGGCGCGGGGAGCTGTTTTTT. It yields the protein CASTQTSGRGELFF.

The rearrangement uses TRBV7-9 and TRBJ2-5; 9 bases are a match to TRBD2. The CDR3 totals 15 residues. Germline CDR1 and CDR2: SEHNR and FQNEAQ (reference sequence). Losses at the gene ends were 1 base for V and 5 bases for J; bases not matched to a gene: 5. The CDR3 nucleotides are TGTGCCAGCAGCTTAGGAGGAGCGGGAGGCGAGACCCAGTACTTC. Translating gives CASSLGGAGGETQYF.

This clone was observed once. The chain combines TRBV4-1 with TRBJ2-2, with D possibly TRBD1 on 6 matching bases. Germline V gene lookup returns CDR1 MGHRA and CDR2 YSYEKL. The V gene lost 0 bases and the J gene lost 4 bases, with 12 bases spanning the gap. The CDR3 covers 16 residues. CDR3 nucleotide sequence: TGCGCCAGCAGCCAAGACCCGGGACAAGTCACCGGGGAGCTGTTTTTT. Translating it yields CASSQDPGQVTGELFF.

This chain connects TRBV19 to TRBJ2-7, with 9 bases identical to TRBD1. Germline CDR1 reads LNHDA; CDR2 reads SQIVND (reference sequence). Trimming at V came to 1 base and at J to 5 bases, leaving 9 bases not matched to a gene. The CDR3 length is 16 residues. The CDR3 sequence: CASSIGDRAGLDEQYF. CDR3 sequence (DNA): TGTGCCAGTAGTATAGGGGACAGGGCAGGGTTGGACGAGCAGTACTTC.